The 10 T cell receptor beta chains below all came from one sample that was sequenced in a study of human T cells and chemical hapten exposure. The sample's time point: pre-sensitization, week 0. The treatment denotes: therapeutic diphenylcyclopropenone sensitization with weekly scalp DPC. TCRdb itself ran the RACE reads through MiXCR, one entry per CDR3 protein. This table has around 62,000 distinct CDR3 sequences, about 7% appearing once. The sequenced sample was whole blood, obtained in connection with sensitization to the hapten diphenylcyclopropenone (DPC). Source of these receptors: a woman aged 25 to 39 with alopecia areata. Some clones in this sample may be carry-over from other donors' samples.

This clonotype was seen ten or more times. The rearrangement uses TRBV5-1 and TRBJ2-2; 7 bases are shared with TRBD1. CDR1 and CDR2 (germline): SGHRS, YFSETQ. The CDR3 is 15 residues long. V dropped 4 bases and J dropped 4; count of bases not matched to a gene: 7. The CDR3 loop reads CASSRDSYATGELFF. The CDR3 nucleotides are TGCGCCAGCAGCCGGGACAGCTATGCCACCGGGGAGCTGTTTTTT.

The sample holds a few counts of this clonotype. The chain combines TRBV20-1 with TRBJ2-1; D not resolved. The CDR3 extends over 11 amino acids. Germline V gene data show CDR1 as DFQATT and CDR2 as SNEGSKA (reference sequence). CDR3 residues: CSPLFANEQFF. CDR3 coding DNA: TGCAGCCCACTCTTTGCCAATGAGCAGTTCTTC.

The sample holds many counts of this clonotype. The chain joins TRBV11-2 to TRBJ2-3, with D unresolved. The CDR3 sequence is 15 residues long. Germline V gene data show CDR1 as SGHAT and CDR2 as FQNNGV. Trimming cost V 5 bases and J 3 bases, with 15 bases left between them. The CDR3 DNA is TGTGCCAGCAGCGGGCAGGCGGCTGCGACAGATACGCAGTATTTT. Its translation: CASSGQAAATDTQYF.

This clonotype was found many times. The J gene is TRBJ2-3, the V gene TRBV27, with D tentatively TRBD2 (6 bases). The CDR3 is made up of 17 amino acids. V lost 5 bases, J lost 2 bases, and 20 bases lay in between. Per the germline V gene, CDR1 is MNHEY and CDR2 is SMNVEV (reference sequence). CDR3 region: CASSRTETRAFTDTQYF. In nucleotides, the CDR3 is TGTGCCAGCAGTCGCACCGAGACTAGGGCGTTCACAGATACGCAGTATTTT.

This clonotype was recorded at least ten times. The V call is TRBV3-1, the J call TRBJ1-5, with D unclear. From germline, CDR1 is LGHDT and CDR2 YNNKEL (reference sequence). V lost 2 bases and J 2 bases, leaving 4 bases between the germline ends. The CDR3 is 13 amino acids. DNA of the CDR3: TGTGCCAGCAGCCAATCTGGCAATCAGCCCCAGCATTTT. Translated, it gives CASSQSGNQPQHF. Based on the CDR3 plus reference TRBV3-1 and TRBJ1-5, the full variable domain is DTAVSQTPKYLVTQMGNDKSIKCEQNLGHDTMYWYKQDSKKFLKIMFSYNNKELIINETVPNRFSPKSPDKAHLNLHINSLELGDSAVYFCASSQSGNQPQHFGDGTRLSIL.

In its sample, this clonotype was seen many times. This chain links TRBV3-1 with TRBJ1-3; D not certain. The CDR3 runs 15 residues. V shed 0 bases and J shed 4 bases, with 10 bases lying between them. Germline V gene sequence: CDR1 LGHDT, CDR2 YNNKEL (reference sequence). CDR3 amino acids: CASSQDALGGNTIYF. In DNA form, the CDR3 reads TGTGCCAGCAGCCAAGACGCCTTGGGCGGAAACACCATATATTTT. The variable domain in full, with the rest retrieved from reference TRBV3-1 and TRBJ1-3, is DTAVSQTPKYLVTQMGNDKSIKCEQNLGHDTMYWYKQDSKKFLKIMFSYNNKELIINETVPNRFSPKSPDKAHLNLHINSLELGDSAVYFCASSQDALGGNTIYFGEGSWLTVV.

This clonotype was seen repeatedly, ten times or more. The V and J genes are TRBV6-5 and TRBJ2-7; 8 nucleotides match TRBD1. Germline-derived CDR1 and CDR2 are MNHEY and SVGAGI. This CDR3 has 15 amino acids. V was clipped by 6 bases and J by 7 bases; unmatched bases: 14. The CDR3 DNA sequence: TGTGCCAGCAGGTCCCCGGGGCAGGGGGCGATTGAGCAGTACTTC. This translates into CASRSPGQGAIEQYF.

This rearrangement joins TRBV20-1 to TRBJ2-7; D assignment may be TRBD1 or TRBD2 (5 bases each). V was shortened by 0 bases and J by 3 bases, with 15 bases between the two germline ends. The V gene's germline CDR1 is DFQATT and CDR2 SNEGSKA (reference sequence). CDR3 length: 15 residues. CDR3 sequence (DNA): TGCAGTGCTAGAGATTCCGGGACCTCTAACTACGAGCAGTACTTC. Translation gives CSARDSGTSNYEQYF.

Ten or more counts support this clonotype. CDR3 loop: CASRLRHTSGGLNEQFF. The CDR3 coding sequence is TGTGCCAGCAGGCTGAGACACACTAGCGGGGGGTTGAATGAGCAGTTCTTC. V gene TRBV2 combines with J gene TRBJ2-1, with TRBD2 matching 12 bases. The CDR3 has 17 residues. V dropped 6 bases and J dropped 7; count of bases not matched to a gene: 13. CDR1 is SNHLY, CDR2 FYNNEI, per germline.

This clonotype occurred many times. CDR3 nucleotide sequence: TGCGCCAGCAGCTCCAGACTACAGGGAAAGGCCGGGGAGCTGTTTTTT. This translates into CASSSRLQGKAGELFF. V is TRBV5-1 and J is TRBJ2-2; a possible D gene is TRBD1 (6 bases). Per the germline V gene, CDR1 is SGHRS and CDR2 is YFSETQ. This CDR3 spans 16 amino acids. V dropped 3 bases and J dropped 6 bases, with 18 bases sitting between them.